Listed below are T cell receptor beta chains from one sample, sequenced in a study of cytomegalovirus exposure and HLA in healthy donors. Libraries were prepared by immunoSEQ multiplex PCR; TCRdb keeps only in-frame clonotypes and omits some of them. This sample carries about 92,000 clones, around 70% of them seen once, and the ten largest clones take around 2.5%. The sequencing input was PBMCs. Receptor source: a man aged 45-65 years in good health and CMV-seronegative. CDR3s include the opening cysteine and the closing phenylalanine or tryptophan. D genes are given only for firm matches. A clone size is listed for some rows: how often the clone was seen (once, few, many), or a class if it is expanded.

clone size,V gene,D gene,J gene,CDR3 protein,CDR3 DNA
.,TRBV7-8,TRBD1,TRBJ1-2,CASSRGQGVPANYGYTF,TGTGCCAGCAGCCGGGGACAGGGGGTTCCAGCTAACTATGGCTACACCTTC
once,TRBV4-2,TRBD2,TRBJ2-5,CASSQDWTSGDPFGETQYF,TGTGCCAGCAGCCAAGACTGGACTAGCGGGGACCCTTTCGGAGAGACCCAGTACTTC
.,TRBV30,.,TRBJ2-1,CAWSGSSYNEQFF,TGTGCCTGGAGCGGGAGCTCCTACAATGAGCAGTTCTTC
.,TRBV7-8,TRBD2,TRBJ2-1,CATMGLAGVSTGSYNEQFF,TGTGCCACGATGGGGCTAGCGGGGGTGTCGACTGGCTCCTACAATGAGCAGTTCTTC
.,TRBV10-3,.,TRBJ2-3,CAISVGGRGDTQYF,TGTGCCATCAGTGTGGGTGGGCGGGGAGATACGCAGTATTTT
.,TRBV7-2,.,TRBJ2-6,CASSVQGFAGANVLTF,TGTGCCAGCAGCGTACAGGGTTTTGCTGGGGCCAACGTCCTGACTTTC
.,TRBV4-2,TRBD1,TRBJ1-1,CASSQAQGALNTEAFF,TGTGCCAGCAGCCAGGCCCAGGGGGCTCTGAACACTGAAGCTTTCTTT
.,TRBV6-1,.,TRBJ1-1,CASSLLGNTEAFF,TGTGCCAGCAGTTTGCTAGGGAACACTGAAGCTTTCTTT
.,TRBV7-3,.,TRBJ1-3,CASSLPGNTIYF,TGTGCCAGCAGCCTACCGGGAAACACCATATATTTT
.,TRBV5-4,.,TRBJ2-5,CASSRDSGQETQYF,TGTGCCAGCAGCCGCGACAGTGGCCAAGAGACCCAGTACTTC
.,TRBV2,TRBD1,TRBJ1-1,CASSDRGAEAFF,TGTGCCAGCAGTGACAGGGGGGCTGAAGCTTTCTTT
few,TRBV28,TRBD2,TRBJ2-1,CASSSFSGQVSLAGDDEQFF,TGTGCCAGCAGTTCATTCTCGGGACAGGTATCGCTAGCGGGAGACGATGAGCAGTTCTTC
.,TRBV6-5,TRBD2,TRBJ2-7,CASSHSSGDLYEQYF,TGTGCCAGCAGCCACTCTAGCGGGGACCTTTACGAGCAGTACTTC
.,TRBV18,.,TRBJ1-5,CASSPYQGNQPQHF,TGTGCCAGCTCACCTTACCAGGGGAATCAGCCCCAGCATTTT
.,TRBV9,.,TRBJ1-1,CASSPQVAGDTEAFF,TGTGCCAGCAGCCCCCAGGTGGCAGGGGACACTGAAGCTTTCTTT
.,TRBV2,TRBD1,TRBJ1-5,CASTRTGSQPQHF,TGTGCCAGCACCCGGACAGGTAGTCAGCCCCAGCATTTT
.,TRBV19,.,TRBJ1-2,CASSPPPGTANYGYTF,TGTGCCAGTAGTCCCCCCCCTGGTACGGCTAACTATGGCTACACCTTC
.,TRBV6-6,TRBD1,TRBJ1-4,CASSYGQEKEKLFF,TGTGCCAGCAGTTACGGACAGGAGAAGGAAAAACTGTTTTTT
once,TRBV7-3,TRBD2,TRBJ2-1,CASSSQTSGRRNEQFF,TGTGCCAGCAGCTCCCAAACTAGCGGGAGAAGAAATGAGCAGTTCTTC
.,TRBV4-3,.,TRBJ2-2,CASSQVFAGELFF,TGCGCCAGCAGCCAAGTATTTGCCGGGGAGCTGTTTTTT
few,TRBV6-1,TRBD1,TRBJ2-3,CASSRTGDSTDTQYF,TGTGCCAGCAGTCGAACAGGGGACAGCACAGATACGCAGTATTTT
.,TRBV25-1,.,TRBJ1-1,CASSELGRGAATEAFF,TGTGCCAGCAGTGAATTGGGGCGGGGGGCGGCCACTGAAGCTTTCTTT
.,TRBV5-8,TRBD2,TRBJ2-5,CASSFQRTSGKGYQETQYF,TGTGCCAGCAGCTTCCAAAGGACTAGCGGAAAGGGGTACCAAGAGACCCAGTACTTC
.,TRBV25-1,TRBD1,TRBJ2-7,CASRQGKTEQYF,TGTGCCAGCCGACAGGGAAAAACCGAGCAGTACTTC
.,TRBV7-3,.,TRBJ1-1,CASSLSGGTNTEAFF,TGTGCCAGCAGCTTAAGTGGCGGGACGAACACTGAAGCTTTCTTT
.,TRBV27,.,TRBJ2-2,CASSSLNTGELFF,TGTGCCAGCAGTTCTTTAAACACCGGGGAGCTGTTTTTT
.,TRBV7-2,.,TRBJ2-3,CASSTAGGGTDTQYF,TGTGCCAGCAGCACAGCGGGCGGGGGCACAGATACGCAGTATTTT
.,TRBV29-1,.,TRBJ1-1,CSASPTEAFF,TGCAGCGCTAGCCCCACTGAAGCTTTCTTT
.,TRBV2,TRBD1,TRBJ1-4,CASRADRGLEKLFF,TGTGCCAGCAGGGCCGACAGGGGTCTAGAAAAACTGTTTTTT